This T cell receptor (beta chain) was recovered during a study of T-cell memory formation after mild COVID-19. TCRdb ran MiXCR on the 5' RACE reads and lists one entry per CDR3 protein. The table has 470,000 or so distinct CDR3 sequences, about a sixth seen once. Study-wide results and caveats: Clones contracting day 15 to 85 were balanced CD4/CD8; later expanders leaned CD4+. Memory cells collected pre-infection included some clones that later responded, suggesting cross-reactive memory joined.

In the case of this clonotype: Its antigen is undetermined.

The length of the CDR3 is 16 residues. Per germline, CDR1 SGHRS and CDR2 YFSETQ. V dropped 0 bases and J dropped 4; count of bases not matched to a gene: 8. Sequencing used PBMCs or a T cell subset sorted from them (not recorded which). The sequence derives from a man between 18 and 29 years old who had mild COVID-19 (a few samples of this study predate the infection). Cell type and time point are not known. The V and J genes are TRBV5-1 and TRBJ2-5, with 8 bases that match TRBD2. The CDR3: CASSLGPAGVLETQYF. The DNA of the CDR3 is TGCGCCAGCAGCTTGGGACCAGCGGGAGTGTTAGAGACCCAGTACTTC. Full variable domain (missing parts from reference TRBV5-1 and TRBJ2-5): KAGVTQTPRYLIKTRGQQVTLSCSPISGHRSVSWYQQTPGQGLQFLFEYFSETQRNKGNFPGRFSGRQFSNSRSEMNVSTLELGDSALYLCASSLGPAGVLETQYFGPGTRLLVL.